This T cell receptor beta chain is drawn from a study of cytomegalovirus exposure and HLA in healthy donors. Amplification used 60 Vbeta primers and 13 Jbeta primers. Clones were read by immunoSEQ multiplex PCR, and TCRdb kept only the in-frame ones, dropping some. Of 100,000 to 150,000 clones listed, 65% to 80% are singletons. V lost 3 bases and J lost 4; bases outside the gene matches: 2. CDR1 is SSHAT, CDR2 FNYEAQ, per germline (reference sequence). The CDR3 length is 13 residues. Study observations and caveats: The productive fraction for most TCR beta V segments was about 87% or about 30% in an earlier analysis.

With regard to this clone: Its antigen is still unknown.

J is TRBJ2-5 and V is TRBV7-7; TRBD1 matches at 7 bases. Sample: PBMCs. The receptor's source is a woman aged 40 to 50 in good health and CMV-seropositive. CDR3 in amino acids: CASSFWTGETQYF. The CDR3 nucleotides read TGTGCCAGCAGCTTCTGGACAGGAGAGACCCAGTACTTC. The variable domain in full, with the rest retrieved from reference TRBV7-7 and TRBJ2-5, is GAGVSQSPRYKVTKRGQDVTLRCDPISSHATLYWYQQALGQGPEFLTYFNYEAQPDKSGLPSDRFSAERPEGSISTLTIQRTEQRDSAMYRCASSFWTGETQYFGPGTRLLVL.